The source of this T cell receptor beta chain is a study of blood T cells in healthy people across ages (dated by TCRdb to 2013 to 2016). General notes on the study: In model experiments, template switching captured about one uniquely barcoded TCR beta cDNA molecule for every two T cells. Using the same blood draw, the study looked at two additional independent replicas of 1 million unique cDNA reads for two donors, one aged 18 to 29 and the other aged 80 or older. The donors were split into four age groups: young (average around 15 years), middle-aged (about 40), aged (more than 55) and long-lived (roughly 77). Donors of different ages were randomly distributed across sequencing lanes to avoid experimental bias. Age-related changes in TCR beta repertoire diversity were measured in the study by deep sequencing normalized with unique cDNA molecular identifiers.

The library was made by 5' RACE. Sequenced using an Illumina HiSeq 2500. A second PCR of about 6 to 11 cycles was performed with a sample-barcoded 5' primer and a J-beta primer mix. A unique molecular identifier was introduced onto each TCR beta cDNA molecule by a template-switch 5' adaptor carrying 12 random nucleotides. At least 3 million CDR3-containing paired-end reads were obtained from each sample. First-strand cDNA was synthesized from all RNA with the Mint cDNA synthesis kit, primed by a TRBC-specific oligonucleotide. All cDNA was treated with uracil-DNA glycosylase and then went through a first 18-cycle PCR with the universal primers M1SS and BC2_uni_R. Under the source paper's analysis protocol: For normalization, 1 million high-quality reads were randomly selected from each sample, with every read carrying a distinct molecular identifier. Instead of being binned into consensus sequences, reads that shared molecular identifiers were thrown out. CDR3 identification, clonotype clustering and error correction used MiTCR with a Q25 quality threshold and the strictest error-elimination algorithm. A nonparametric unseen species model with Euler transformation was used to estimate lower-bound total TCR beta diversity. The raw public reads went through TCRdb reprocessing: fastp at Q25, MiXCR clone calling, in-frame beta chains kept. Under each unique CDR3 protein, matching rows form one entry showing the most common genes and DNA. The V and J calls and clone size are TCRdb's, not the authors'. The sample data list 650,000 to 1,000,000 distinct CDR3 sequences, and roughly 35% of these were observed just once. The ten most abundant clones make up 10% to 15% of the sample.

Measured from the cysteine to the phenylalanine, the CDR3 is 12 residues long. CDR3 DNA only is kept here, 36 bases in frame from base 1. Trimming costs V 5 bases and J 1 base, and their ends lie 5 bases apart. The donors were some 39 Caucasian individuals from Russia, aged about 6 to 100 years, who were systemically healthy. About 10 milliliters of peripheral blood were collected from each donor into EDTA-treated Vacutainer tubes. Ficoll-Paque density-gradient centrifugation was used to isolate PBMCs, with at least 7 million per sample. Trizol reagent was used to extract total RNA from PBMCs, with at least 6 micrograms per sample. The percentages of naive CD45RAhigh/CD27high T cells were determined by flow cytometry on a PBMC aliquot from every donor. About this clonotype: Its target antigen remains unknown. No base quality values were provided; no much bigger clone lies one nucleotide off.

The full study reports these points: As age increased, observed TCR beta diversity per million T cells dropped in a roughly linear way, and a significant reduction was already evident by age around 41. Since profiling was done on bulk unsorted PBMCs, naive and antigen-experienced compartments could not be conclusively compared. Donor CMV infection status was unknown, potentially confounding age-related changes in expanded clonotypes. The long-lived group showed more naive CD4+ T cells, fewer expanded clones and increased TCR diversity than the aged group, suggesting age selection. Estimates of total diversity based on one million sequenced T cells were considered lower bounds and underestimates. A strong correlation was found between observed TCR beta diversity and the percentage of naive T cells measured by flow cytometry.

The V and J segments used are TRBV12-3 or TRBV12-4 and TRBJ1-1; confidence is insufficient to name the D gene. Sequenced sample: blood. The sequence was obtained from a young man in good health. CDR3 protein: CASSRKNTEAFF. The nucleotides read TGTGCCAGCAGTAGGAAGAACACTGAAGCTTTCTTT.